A single sample is the source of the 24 T cell receptor beta chains below, sequenced in a study of blood T cells in healthy people across ages. It was with a sample-barcoded 5' primer and a J-beta primer mix that a second PCR of about 6 to 11 cycles was run. In TCRdb, the 5' RACE reads were re-called with MiXCR into one record per CDR3 protein. Of roughly 1,500,000 distinct CDR3 sequences detected, about 40% appear once; the ten largest clones hold roughly 7.9%. Sequenced: blood. All receptors come from a woman under 30 in good health.

In its sample, this clonotype was seen a few times. The rearrangement joins TRBV19 to TRBJ2-1; 7 bases line up with TRBD2. Losses at the gene ends were 5 bases for V and 7 bases for J; bases not matched to a gene: 8. Germline values: CDR1 LNHDA, CDR2 SQIVND (reference sequence). This CDR3 region has 14 residues. CDR3 coding DNA: TGTGCCAGTAGTGCCGCGGGAGATGGGAATGAGCAGTTCTTC. It codes for CASSAAGDGNEQFF.

With regard to this clonotype: An end of the junction does not agree with germline; a read error may underlie this. This chain joins TRBV12-3 or TRBV12-4 and TRBJ2-2; D unclear. The CDR3 is 16 residues long. CDR3 loop: CANSPIVVANTGELFF. The DNA for the CDR3 is TGTGCCAACAGTCCCATCGTGGTGGCGAACACCGGGGAGCTGTTTTTT.

The gene calls are TRBV5-1 and TRBJ2-3; D might be TRBD2 (7 bases). The germline V and J ends were trimmed by 0 bases and 0 bases, with 11 bases remaining between them. The CDR3 contains 16 residues. Germline V CDR1 and CDR2: SGHRS, YFSETQ. The CDR3: CASSLDAGASTDTQYF. The CDR3 region has the DNA TGCGCCAGCAGCTTGGACGCGGGGGCCAGCACAGATACGCAGTATTTT. Using reference TRBV5-1 and TRBJ2-3 for the parts outside the CDR3, the full variable domain is KAGVTQTPRYLIKTRGQQVTLSCSPISGHRSVSWYQQTPGQGLQFLFEYFSETQRNKGNFPGRFSGRQFSNSRSEMNVSTLELGDSALYLCASSLDAGASTDTQYFGPGTRLTVL.

A few counts support this clonotype. The J gene is TRBJ2-3, the V gene TRBV12-3 or TRBV12-4, with D uncertain. The V gene lost 3 bases and the J gene lost 2 bases, with 9 bases spanning the gap. CDR3 length: 14 residues. This CDR3 is CASSFPRSTDTQYF. The CDR3 DNA follows: TGTGCCAGCAGTTTTCCCCGGTCCACAGATACGCAGTATTTT.

This clonotype is a singleton in its sample. The final CDR3 position lacks the conserved phenylalanine or tryptophan, pointing to a likely read error. The chain links TRBV20-1 to TRBJ2-1; 8 bases agree with TRBD2. The V and J ends lost 5 bases and 5 bases, in that order; junction bases with no gene match: 20. This CDR3 region has 18 residues. CDR1 and CDR2 from the germline V gene are DFQATT and SNEGSKA (reference sequence). The CDR3: CSALSGIAKPQINNEQFS. CDR3 sequence (DNA): TGCAGTGCTCTTAGCGGGATAGCGAAGCCCCAAATAAACAATGAGCAGTTCTCC.

The chain has TRBV20-1 and TRBJ1-2; TRBD1 is a possible D gene (5 bases). Trimming shortened V by 5 bases and J by 4 bases, and 17 bases separated the two germline ends. This CDR3 comprises 14 residues. Germline loops: CDR1 DFQATT, CDR2 SNEGSKA (reference sequence). In DNA form, the CDR3 reads TGCAGTGCTTCGGTGGAGGGGTATAGCTATGGCTACACCTTC. Its translation is CSASVEGYSYGYTF.

There are a few counts of this clonotype. This chain connects TRBV10-2 to TRBJ2-6; possible D gene TRBD2, 6 bases. Trimming left V 4 bases short and J 1 base short, with 8 bases between. CDR1 and CDR2 from the germline V gene are WSHSY and SAAADI. The CDR3 is made up of 15 amino acids. This chain's CDR3 is CASSVEGSGANVLTF. The CDR3 coding sequence is TGCGCCAGCAGTGTGGAGGGTTCTGGGGCCAACGTCCTGACTTTC.

This clonotype has a single count. V is TRBV20-1 and J is TRBJ2-7; D is undetermined. This CDR3 contains 15 residues. Trimming removed 6 bases at V and 0 bases at J, with 18 bases between. The V gene's germline CDR1 is DFQATT and CDR2 SNEGSKA (reference sequence). CDR3 loop: CSAIVLDNFSYEQYF. In DNA form, the CDR3 reads TGCAGTGCCATCGTGCTAGACAATTTCTCCTACGAGCAGTACTTC.

This rearrangement joins TRBV24-1 to TRBJ2-3; no clear D gene. The V end was cut by 5 bases, the J end by 2 bases, with 7 bases between. The CDR3 extends over 13 amino acids. The germline CDR1 and CDR2 sequences are KGHDR and SFDVKD. This CDR3 is CATSGAFTDTQYF. The DNA of the CDR3 is TGTGCCACCAGTGGAGCTTTCACAGATACGCAGTATTTT.

Notes on this clonotype: Relative to the germline gene, one junction end is altered; a read error may explain this. The rearrangement joins TRBV4-2 to TRBJ1-1; 10 bases map to TRBD1. Germline V gene lookup returns CDR1 LGHNA and CDR2 YNFKEQ. There are 16 residues in the CDR3. The CDR3: CTSSQGGTGEITEAFF. The CDR3, as DNA: TGTACCAGCAGCCAAGGAGGGACAGGGGAAATCACTGAAGCTTTCTTT.

This clonotype occurred a few times. The rearrangement joins TRBV21-1 to TRBJ2-6; TRBD1 is taken as the D call from the table, unchecked against the DNA. TRBV21-1 corresponds to a pseudogene. The CDR3 totals 18 residues. The CDR3 sequence is CASSAHPTGWSGANVLTF. CDR3 nucleotides: TGTGCCAGCAGCGCCCATCCGACAGGGTGGTCTGGGGCCAACGTCCTGACTTTC.

V usage is TRBV2 and J usage is TRBJ1-1; perhaps TRBD1 as D (5 bases). The CDR3 is made up of 16 amino acids. Trimming cost V 9 bases and J 0 bases, with 20 bases left between them. Germline CDR1 is SNHLY and CDR2 is FYNNEI. DNA for the CDR3: TGTGCCAGTAGGGACGGACGGTTCCTCTTGAACACTGAAGCTTTCTTT. This codes for CASRDGRFLLNTEAFF.

The genes are TRBV4-1 and TRBJ1-2, with D possibly being TRBD1 (6 bases). Germline V gene lookup returns CDR1 MGHRA and CDR2 YSYEKL. With 3 bases removed from V and 5 bases from J, the gap between germline ends came to 13 bases. The CDR3 spans 14 residues. CDR3 loop: CASSHPGQSYGYTF. CDR3 coding DNA: TGCGCCAGCAGCCACCCCGGACAGTCATATGGCTACACCTTC.

For this clonotype: At one boundary the junction diverges from the germline segment, which might be a read error. This chain connects TRBV18 to TRBJ2-3, with 12 bases identical to TRBD2. CDR3 length: 16 residues. Germline CDR1 KGHSH, CDR2 LQKENI. CDR3 residues: CTSSLTSGGRTDTQYF. CDR3 nucleotides: TGTACCAGCTCCCTGACTAGCGGGGGACGCACAGATACGCAGTATTTT.

This chain uses TRBV2 with TRBJ2-1; 12 bases match TRBD2. Per germline, CDR1 SNHLY and CDR2 FYNNEI. J gave up 8 bases and V 3 bases, and 8 bases lay outside the gene matches. The CDR3 length is 16 residues. The CDR3 loop reads CASSDRLAGVYYEQFF. The CDR3 nucleotides are TGTGCCAGCAGTGATAGACTAGCGGGGGTTTACTATGAGCAGTTCTTC. Combining the CDR3 with reference TRBV2 and TRBJ2-1 gives the whole variable domain EPEVTQTPSHQVTQMGQEVILRCVPISNHLYFYWYRQILGQKVEFLVSFYNNEISEKSEIFDDQFSVERPDGSNFTLKIRSTKLEDSAMYFCASSDRLAGVYYEQFFGPGTRLTVL.

The chain employs TRBV20-1 and TRBJ2-1, with 9 positions matching TRBD2. The DNA end is a closer match to TRBJ2-7, so the J assignment may be wrong. Germline CDR1 DFQATT, CDR2 SNEGSKA (reference sequence). This CDR3 has 14 residues. CDR3 residues: CSASLAGTYNEQYF. DNA for the CDR3: TGCAGTGCTTCGCTAGCGGGAACCTACAATGAGCAGTACTTC.

This clonotype was seen more than once but under ten times. The chain recombines TRBV28 with TRBJ2-3, with D possibly matching TRBD1 (5 bases). V was clipped by 8 bases and J by 8 bases, with 20 bases between them. Germline V gene data show CDR1 as MDHEN and CDR2 as SYDVKM. There are 14 residues in the CDR3. The DNA of the CDR3 is TGTGCCAGCCAACGCAGGGTAACCGGCCTTACGCAGTATTTT. Translation: CASQRRVTGLTQYF.

This clonotype was counted only a few times. This chain's CDR3 is CASSRKREGEQYF. CDR3 DNA sequence: TGTGCCAGCAGCAGAAAGCGGGAGGGTGAGCAGTACTTC. V gene TRBV12-3 or TRBV12-4 combines with J gene TRBJ2-5; 10 bases are shared with TRBD2. This CDR3 comprises 13 residues. V lost 6 bases, J lost 11 bases, and 9 bases stayed unmatched.

This clonotype was counted a few times. Germline and junction disagree at one end, which may indicate a read error. V is TRBV5-1 and J is TRBJ2-7; 8 nucleotides line up with TRBD2. This CDR3 is 17 amino acids long. CDR1 and CDR2 from the germline V gene are SGHRS and YFSETQ. As DNA, the CDR3 is TGCGCCAGCAGCTTGGTGCCCAGCGGGAGTTCAGGCCACGAGCAGTACTTT. It translates to CASSLVPSGSSGHEQYF.

The gene calls are TRBV5-1 and TRBJ2-7, with D perhaps assigned TRBD1 or TRBD2 (5 bases each). V was trimmed by 4 bases and J by 4 bases, leaving 15 bases between them. The CDR3 is made up of 14 amino acids. Germline CDR1 and CDR2: SGHRS and YFSETQ. The DNA for the CDR3 is TGCGCCAGCAGCCCTTCTCCGGGGCCATACGAGCAGTACTTC. It translates to CASSPSPGPYEQYF.

The genes are TRBV20-1 and TRBJ1-2, with D unresolved. The germline V gene encodes CDR1 DFQATT and CDR2 SNEGSKA (reference sequence). Trimming stripped 6 bases from V and 4 bases from J, with 21 bases between. This CDR3 is built from 15 residues. The CDR3 here is CSARRVGSLVYGYTF. As DNA, the CDR3 is TGCAGTGCCCGAAGGGTTGGCAGTTTAGTCTATGGCTACACCTTC.

Of note for this clonotype: The junction shows a germline mismatch at one end, possibly a read error. The chain carries TRBV27 and TRBJ2-1; 12 bases are shared with TRBD2. CDR3 length: 18 amino acids. Germline V gives CDR1 MNHEY, CDR2 SMNVEV (reference sequence). The CDR3 nucleotides are TGTACCAGCAGTTTTTCCCCTAGCGGGAGGGCCAAAAGTGATGAGCAGTTCTTC. As protein: CTSSFSPSGRAKSDEQFF.

The rearrangement uses TRBV14 and TRBJ2-3; TRBD1 matches at 7 bases. The CDR3 has 16 residues. Unmatched junction bases numbered 6, after V lost 0 bases and J lost 3 bases. Germline CDR1 reads SGHDN; CDR2 reads FVKESK. The CDR3 DNA reads TGTGCCAGCAGCCAAGATACGACAGGGAGAACAGATACGCAGTATTTT. Translated: CASSQDTTGRTDTQYF.

There are a few counts of this clonotype. The chain recombines TRBV9 with TRBJ1-2; D is possibly TRBD1 (5 bases). CDR3 size: 15 residues. Germline-derived CDR1 and CDR2 are SGDLS and YYNGEE. Trimming pared 0 bases from V and 1 base from J, leaving 10 bases between. CDR3 region: CASSVADRINYGYTF. CDR3 in DNA: TGTGCCAGCAGCGTAGCCGACAGAATTAACTATGGCTACACCTTC.